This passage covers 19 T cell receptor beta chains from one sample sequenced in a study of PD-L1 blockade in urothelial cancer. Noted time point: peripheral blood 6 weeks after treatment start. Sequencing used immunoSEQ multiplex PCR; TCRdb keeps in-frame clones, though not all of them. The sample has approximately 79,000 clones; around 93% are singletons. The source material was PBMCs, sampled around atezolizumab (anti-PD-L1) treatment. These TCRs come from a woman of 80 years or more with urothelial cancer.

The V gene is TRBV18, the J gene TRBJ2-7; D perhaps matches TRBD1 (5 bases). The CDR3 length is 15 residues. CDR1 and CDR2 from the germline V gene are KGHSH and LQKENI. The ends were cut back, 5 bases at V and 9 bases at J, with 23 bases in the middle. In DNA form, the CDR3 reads TGTGCCAGCTCAGCCGACAGTGGTCAAATTGGCGTGCAGTACTTC. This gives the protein CASSADSGQIGVQYF. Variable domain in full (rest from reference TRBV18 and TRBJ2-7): NAGVMQNPRHLVRRRGQEARLRCSPMKGHSHVYWYRQLPEEGLKFMVYLQKENIIDESGMPKERFSAEFPKEGPSILRIQQVVRGDSAAYFCASSADSGQIGVQYFGPGTRLTVT.

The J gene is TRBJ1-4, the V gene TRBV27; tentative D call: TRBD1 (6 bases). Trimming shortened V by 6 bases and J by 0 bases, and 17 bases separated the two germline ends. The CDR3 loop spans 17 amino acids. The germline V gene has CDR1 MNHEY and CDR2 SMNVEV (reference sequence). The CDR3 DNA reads TGTGCCAGCAGCCATTACAGGGATCCGGCAACTAATGAAAAACTGTTTTTT. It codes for CASSHYRDPATNEKLFF.

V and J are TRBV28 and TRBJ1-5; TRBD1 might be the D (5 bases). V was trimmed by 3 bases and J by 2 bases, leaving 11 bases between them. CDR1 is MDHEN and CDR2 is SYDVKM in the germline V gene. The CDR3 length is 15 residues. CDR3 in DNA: TGTGCCAGCAGTTTTGGGGCGGCGGGCAATCAGCCCCAGCATTTT. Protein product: CASSFGAAGNQPQHF.

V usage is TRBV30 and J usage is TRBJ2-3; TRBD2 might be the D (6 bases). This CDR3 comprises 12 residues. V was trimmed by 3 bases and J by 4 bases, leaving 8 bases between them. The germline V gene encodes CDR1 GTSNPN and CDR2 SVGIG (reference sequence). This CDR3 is CAWRDYSDTQYF. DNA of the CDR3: TGTGCCTGGAGGGACTACTCAGATACGCAGTATTTT.

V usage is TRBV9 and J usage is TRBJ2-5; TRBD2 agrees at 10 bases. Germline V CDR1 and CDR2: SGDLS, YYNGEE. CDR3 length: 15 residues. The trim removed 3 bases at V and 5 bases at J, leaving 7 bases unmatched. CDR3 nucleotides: TGTGCCAGCAGCGGAAGCGGGAGGGCCATTGAGACCCAGTACTTC. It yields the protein CASSGSGRAIETQYF.

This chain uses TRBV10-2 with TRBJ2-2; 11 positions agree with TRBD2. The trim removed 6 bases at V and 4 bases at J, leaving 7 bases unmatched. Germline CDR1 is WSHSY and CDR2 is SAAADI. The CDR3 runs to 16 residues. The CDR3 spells CASRDLAGGGTGELFF. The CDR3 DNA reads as TGCGCCAGCAGGGACCTAGCGGGAGGTGGCACCGGGGAGCTGTTTTTT.

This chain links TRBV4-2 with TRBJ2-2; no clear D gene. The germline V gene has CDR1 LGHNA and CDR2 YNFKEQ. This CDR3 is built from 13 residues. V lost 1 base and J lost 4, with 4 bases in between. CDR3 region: CASSQGVTGELFF. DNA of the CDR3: TGTGCCAGCAGCCAAGGCGTCACCGGGGAGCTGTTTTTT.

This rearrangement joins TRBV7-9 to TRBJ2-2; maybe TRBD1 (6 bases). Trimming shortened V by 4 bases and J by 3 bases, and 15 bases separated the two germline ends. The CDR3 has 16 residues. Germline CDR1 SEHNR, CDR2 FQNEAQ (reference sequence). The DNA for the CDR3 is TGTGCCAGCAGCTCCCTAACAGGGTTCTACACCGGGGAGCTGTTTTTT. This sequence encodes CASSSLTGFYTGELFF. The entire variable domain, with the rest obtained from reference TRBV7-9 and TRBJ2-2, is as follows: DTGVSQNPRHKITKRGQNVTFRCDPISEHNRLYWYRQTLGQGPEFLTYFQNEAQLEKSRLLSDRFSAERPKGSFSTLEIQRTEQGDSAMYLCASSSLTGFYTGELFFGEGSRLTVL.

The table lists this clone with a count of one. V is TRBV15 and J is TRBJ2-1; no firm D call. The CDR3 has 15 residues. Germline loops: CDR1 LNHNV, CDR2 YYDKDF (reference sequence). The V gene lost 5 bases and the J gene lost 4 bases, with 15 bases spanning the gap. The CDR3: CATSRRGRDYNEQFF. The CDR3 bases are TGTGCCACCAGCCGGCGCGGCAGAGATTACAATGAGCAGTTCTTC.

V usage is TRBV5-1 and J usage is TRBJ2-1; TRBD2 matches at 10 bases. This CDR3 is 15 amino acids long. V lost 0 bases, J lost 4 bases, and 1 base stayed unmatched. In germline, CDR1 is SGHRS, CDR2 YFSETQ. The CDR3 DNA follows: TGCGCCAGCAGCTTGGAGACTAGCGGGTACAATGAGCAGTTCTTC. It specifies CASSLETSGYNEQFF.

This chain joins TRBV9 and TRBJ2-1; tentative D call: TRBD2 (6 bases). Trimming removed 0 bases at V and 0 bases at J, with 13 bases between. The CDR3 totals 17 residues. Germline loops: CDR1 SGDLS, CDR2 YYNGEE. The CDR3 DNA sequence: TGTGCCAGCAGCGTAGACTCGTTAGCGGCCTCCTACAATGAGCAGTTCTTC. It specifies CASSVDSLAASYNEQFF.

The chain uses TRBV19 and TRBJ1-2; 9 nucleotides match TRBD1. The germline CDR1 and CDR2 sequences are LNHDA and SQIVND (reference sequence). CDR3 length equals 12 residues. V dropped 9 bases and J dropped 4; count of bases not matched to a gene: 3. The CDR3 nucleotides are TGTGCCAGCCGACAGGGGGGCTATGGCTACACCTTC. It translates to CASRQGGYGYTF.

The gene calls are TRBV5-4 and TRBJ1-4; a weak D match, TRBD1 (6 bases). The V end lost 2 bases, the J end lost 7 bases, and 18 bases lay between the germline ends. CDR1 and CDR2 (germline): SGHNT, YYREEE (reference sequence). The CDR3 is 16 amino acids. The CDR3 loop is CASSFGGGAQSEKLFF. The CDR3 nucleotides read TGTGCCAGCAGCTTTGGCGGGGGGGCGCAAAGTGAAAAACTGTTTTTT.

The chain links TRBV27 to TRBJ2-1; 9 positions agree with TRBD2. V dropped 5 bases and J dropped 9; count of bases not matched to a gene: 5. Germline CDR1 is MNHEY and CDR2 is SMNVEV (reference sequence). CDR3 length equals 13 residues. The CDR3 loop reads CASSPRAGGEQFF. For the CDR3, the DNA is TGTGCCAGCAGTCCCCGAGCGGGAGGTGAGCAGTTCTTC.

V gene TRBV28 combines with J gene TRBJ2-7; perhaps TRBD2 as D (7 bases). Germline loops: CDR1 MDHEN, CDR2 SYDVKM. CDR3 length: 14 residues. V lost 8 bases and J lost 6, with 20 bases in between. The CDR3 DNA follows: TGTGCCAGCGGGACTACAGGGTCTCTTGGCGAGCAGTACTTC. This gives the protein CASGTTGSLGEQYF. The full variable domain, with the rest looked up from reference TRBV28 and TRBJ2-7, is DVKVTQSSRYLVKRTGEKVFLECVQDMDHENMFWYRQDPGLGLRLIYFSYDVKMKEKGDIPEGYSVSREKKERFSLILESASTNQTSMYLCASGTTGSLGEQYFGPGTRLTVT.

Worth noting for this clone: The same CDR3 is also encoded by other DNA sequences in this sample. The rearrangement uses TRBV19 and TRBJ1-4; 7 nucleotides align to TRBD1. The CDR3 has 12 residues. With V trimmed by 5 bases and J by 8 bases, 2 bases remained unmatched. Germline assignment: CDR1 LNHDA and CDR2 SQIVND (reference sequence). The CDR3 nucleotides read TGTGCCAGTAGTTCAGGGGGGGAAAAACTGTTTTTT. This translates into CASSSGGEKLFF.

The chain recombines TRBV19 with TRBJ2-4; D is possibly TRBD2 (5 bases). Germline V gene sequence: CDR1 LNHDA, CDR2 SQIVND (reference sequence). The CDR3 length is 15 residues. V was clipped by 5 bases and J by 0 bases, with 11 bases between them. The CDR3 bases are TGTGCCAGTAGTCCCGGAGGACTAGCCAAAAACATTCAGTACTTC. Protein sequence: CASSPGGLAKNIQYF.

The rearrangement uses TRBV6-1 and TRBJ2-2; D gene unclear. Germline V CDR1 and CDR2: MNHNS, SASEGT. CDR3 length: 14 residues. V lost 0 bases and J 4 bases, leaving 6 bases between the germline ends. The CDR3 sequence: CASSEAASTGELFF. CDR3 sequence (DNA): TGTGCCAGCAGTGAAGCAGCTTCCACCGGGGAGCTGTTTTTT.

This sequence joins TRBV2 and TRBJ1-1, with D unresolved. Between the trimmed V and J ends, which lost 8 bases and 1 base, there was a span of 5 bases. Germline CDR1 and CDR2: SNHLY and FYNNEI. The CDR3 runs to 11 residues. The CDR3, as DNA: TGTGCCAGCTTCTCGAACACTGAAGCTTTCTTT. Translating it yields CASFSNTEAFF.